A single sample is the source of the 26 T cell receptor beta chains below, sequenced in a study of OX40 agonist ivuxolimab in advanced cancers. Generated by immunoSEQ multiplex PCR, the TCRdb table keeps only in-frame clones and is missing some. The data contain about 50,000 clones, around 90% of them singletons. The sample here was CD4+ or CD8+ T cells sorted from blood, taken in a trial of the OX40 agonist ivuxolimab. These receptors were taken from an adult with an advanced solid tumor such as melanoma, head and neck, liver or kidney cancer.

J is TRBJ2-2 and V is TRBV9, with D hard to call. Germline V lookup: CDR1 SGDLS, CDR2 YYNGEE. The length of the CDR3 is 13 residues. The V gene lost 3 bases and the J gene lost 4 bases, with 7 bases spanning the gap. The CDR3 reads CASSDGSTGELFF. The CDR3 DNA is TGTGCCAGCAGCGATGGATCCACCGGGGAGCTGTTTTTT.

The V gene is TRBV6-1, the J gene TRBJ1-1, with D hard to call. Trimming stripped 7 bases from V and 3 bases from J, with 18 bases between. Germline V gives CDR1 MNHNS, CDR2 SASEGT. The CDR3 spans 15 residues. CDR3 protein: CASIQRRGSDTEAFF. The CDR3 region has the DNA TGTGCCAGCATCCAAAGGCGGGGTTCGGACACTGAAGCTTTCTTT.

To note about this clone: The same CDR3 can be traced to other DNA sequences in this sample. This rearrangement joins TRBV28 to TRBJ2-7; perhaps TRBD1 as D (5 bases). V was shortened by 5 bases and J by 2 bases, with 16 bases between the two germline ends. The germline CDR1 and CDR2 sequences are MDHEN and SYDVKM. This CDR3 spans 15 amino acids. The DNA for the CDR3 is TGTGCCAGCAGTCCGGTTGGGGCCACTCCCTACGAGCAGTACGTC. It specifies CASSPVGATPYEQYV.

The V call is TRBV7-6, the J call TRBJ2-7; 9 bases are a match to TRBD1. Germline V lookup: CDR1 SGHVS, CDR2 FNYEAQ. The CDR3 consists of 14 residues. V dropped 5 bases and J dropped 2; count of bases not matched to a gene: 4. CDR3 sequence: CASSRTGEAYEQYF. The CDR3 DNA follows: TGTGCCAGCAGCCGGACAGGGGAAGCCTACGAGCAGTACTTC.

This clone was observed a handful of times. V and J are TRBV10-3 and TRBJ2-5, with 10 nucleotides matching TRBD2. V lost 4 bases, J lost 1 base, and 3 bases stayed unmatched. The germline CDR1 and CDR2 sequences are ENHRY and SYGVKD. CDR3 length: 15 amino acids. The CDR3 sequence: CAISAAGGPQETQYF. CDR3 nucleotide sequence: TGTGCCATCAGTGCAGCGGGGGGGCCCCAAGAGACCCAGTACTTC.

This sequence joins TRBV27 and TRBJ2-1; D uncertain. Germline CDR1 and CDR2: MNHEY and SMNVEV (reference sequence). V gave up 5 bases and J gave up 3 bases, with 2 bases separating them. This CDR3 is 11 amino acids long. The CDR3 region has the DNA TGTGCCAGCAGTCACTACAATGAGCAGTTCTTC. Translation gives CASSHYNEQFF.

The chain links TRBV13 to TRBJ2-7, with TRBD2 matching 8 bases. CDR3 size: 15 residues. Germline V gene lookup returns CDR1 PRHDT and CDR2 FYEKMQ (reference sequence). Unmatched junction bases numbered 6, after V lost 2 bases and J lost 3 bases. The DNA for the CDR3 is TGTGCCAGCAGCTTATTTGGGACTAGAAACTACGAGCAGTACTTC. Translated: CASSLFGTRNYEQYF.

The V and J genes are TRBV28 and TRBJ1-2; D is uncertain. This CDR3 spans 16 amino acids. Trimming cost V 3 bases and J 3 bases, with 17 bases left between them. Germline CDR1 and CDR2: MDHEN and SYDVKM. The CDR3 loop is CASSFGSRVGDYGYTF. In DNA, the CDR3 is TGTGCCAGCAGTTTTGGGTCAAGGGTAGGTGACTATGGCTACACCTTC.

V usage is TRBV7-9 and J usage is TRBJ1-2; a possible D gene is TRBD1 (5 bases). The V and J ends lost 5 bases and 7 bases respectively, with 8 bases between them. The length of the CDR3 is 11 residues. Germline V gene sequence: CDR1 SEHNR, CDR2 FQNEAQ (reference sequence). CDR3: CASSQGPGYTF. The CDR3 region has the DNA TGTGCCAGCAGCCAGGGACCTGGCTACACCTTC.

The chain uses TRBV9 and TRBJ1-2; possible D gene TRBD1, 5 bases. The CDR3 is 14 residues long. V was trimmed by 4 bases and J by 8 bases, leaving 18 bases between them. Germline-derived CDR1 and CDR2 are SGDLS and YYNGEE. The CDR3: CASSISGTRKGYTF. For the CDR3, the DNA is TGTGCCAGCAGCATCTCGGGGACTCGGAAGGGCTACACCTTC.

CDR3 region: CASMAIVMGGVRSGNTIYF. The CDR3 DNA reads TGTGCCAGCATGGCCATCGTGATGGGTGGCGTACGCTCTGGAAACACCATATATTTT. The chain employs TRBV28 and TRBJ1-3; D gene ambiguous. The V end lost 7 bases, the J end lost 0 bases, and 25 bases lay between the germline ends. CDR1 MDHEN and CDR2 SYDVKM come from the germline V gene. The CDR3 totals 19 residues.

The chain couples TRBV28 to TRBJ2-7, with TRBD1 as a possible D gene (6 bases). Germline V lookup: CDR1 MDHEN, CDR2 SYDVKM. The germline V and J ends were trimmed by 8 bases and 4 bases, with 12 bases remaining between them. The CDR3 is 12 residues long. This chain's CDR3 is CASSDRGYEQYV. Here the CDR3 DNA reads TGTGCCAGCTCGGACAGAGGGTACGAGCAGTACGTC.

The table lists this clone with a count of one. The chain links TRBV27 to TRBJ1-1; D not certain. The ends were cut back, 0 bases at V and 0 bases at J, with 8 bases in the middle. CDR1 and CDR2 from the germline V gene are MNHEY and SMNVEV (reference sequence). The CDR3 loop spans 15 amino acids. The DNA of the CDR3 is TGTGCCAGCAGTTTATCCCCCCTAATGAACACTGAAGCTTTCTTT. Protein: CASSLSPLMNTEAFF.

The chain uses TRBV5-6 and TRBJ1-1; D is unresolved. V lost 5 bases to trimming and J lost 1 base, with 9 bases between them. This CDR3 is 13 amino acids long. The germline V gene encodes CDR1 SGHDT and CDR2 YYEEEE. CDR3 protein: CASSFDTNTEAFF. DNA of the CDR3: TGTGCCAGCAGTTTCGACACGAACACTGAAGCTTTCTTT.

V usage is TRBV27 and J usage is TRBJ1-6; no clear D. Germline V lookup: CDR1 MNHEY, CDR2 SMNVEV (reference sequence). V was pared by 3 bases and J by 8 bases, with 5 bases between. CDR3 length: 12 amino acids. Written as DNA, the CDR3 is TGTGCCAGCAGTTTTCTTGATTCACCCCTCCACTTT. It specifies CASSFLDSPLHF.

This sequence joins TRBV6-1 and TRBJ1-5; D uncertain. The CDR3 sequence is 13 residues long. The germline V gene encodes CDR1 MNHNS and CDR2 SASEGT. The germline V and J ends were trimmed by 10 bases and 6 bases, with 16 bases remaining between them. CDR3 protein: CATLILLSQPQHF. DNA of the CDR3: TGTGCCACCCTCATTCTCTTGAGTCAGCCCCAGCATTTT.

The CDR3 spells CASSWPGQGTHNEQFF. CDR3 in DNA: TGCGCCAGCAGCTGGCCGGGACAGGGGACCCACAATGAGCAGTTCTTC. The chain has TRBV5-1 and TRBJ2-1, with 10 positions matching TRBD1. The germline V gene encodes CDR1 SGHRS and CDR2 YFSETQ. The CDR3 spans 16 residues. V dropped 3 bases and J dropped 5; count of bases not matched to a gene: 8.

The chain recombines TRBV6-1 with TRBJ2-7; tentative D call: TRBD1 (5 bases). Germline V gives CDR1 MNHNS, CDR2 SASEGT. The CDR3 totals 12 residues. V was clipped by 6 bases and J by 5 bases, with 11 bases between them. For the CDR3, the DNA is TGTGCCAGCAGCAGGGAAGCGCACGAGCAGTACGTC. This codes for CASSREAHEQYV.

The V and J genes are TRBV6-6 and TRBJ2-1; 7 nucleotides match TRBD1. Germline-derived CDR1 and CDR2 are MNHNY and SVGAGI (reference sequence). Germline trimming cut 1 base from V and 8 bases from J; bases unmatched to any gene: 11. The CDR3 extends over 16 amino acids. CDR3 sequence reads: CASSYFSRQGEDEQFF. Here the CDR3 DNA reads TGTGCCAGCAGTTACTTCTCGCGACAGGGAGAGGATGAGCAGTTCTTC.

V gene TRBV27 combines with J gene TRBJ2-2; D not certain. V gave up 3 bases and J gave up 3 bases, with 5 bases separating them. This CDR3 contains 13 residues. Germline lookup yields CDR1 MNHEY and CDR2 SMNVEV (reference sequence). CDR3: CASSFWDTGELFF. The DNA of the CDR3 is TGTGCCAGCAGTTTTTGGGACACCGGGGAGCTGTTTTTT.

The chain joins TRBV7-2 to TRBJ2-7, with 16 nucleotides matching TRBD2. Trimming at V came to 5 bases and at J to 2 bases, leaving 6 bases not matched to a gene. There are 17 residues in the CDR3. CDR1 and CDR2 from the germline V gene are SGHTA and FQGNSA. The CDR3 DNA reads TGTGCCAGCAGCGCCGAGGGACTAGCGGGAGGGACCTACGAGCAGTACTTC. Protein: CASSAEGLAGGTYEQYF.

The J gene is TRBJ2-5, the V gene TRBV7-3; TRBD2 aligns across 10 bases. CDR3 length equals 15 residues. Per the germline V gene, CDR1 is SGHTA and CDR2 is FQGTGA. J was trimmed by 5 bases and V by 5 bases; bases with no gene match: 8. The CDR3, as DNA: TGTGCCAGCAGCCCCCTAGCGGGAGAGGAGGAGACCCAGTACTTC. Its translation is CASSPLAGEEETQYF.

The J gene is TRBJ1-3, the V gene TRBV15; 7 positions agree with TRBD1. The CDR3 loop spans 15 amino acids. Germline lookup yields CDR1 LNHNV and CDR2 YYDKDF (reference sequence). V lost 1 base and J lost 2; bases outside the gene matches: 2. CDR3 in DNA: TGTGCCACCAGCAGAGGACAGGGAGCTGGAAACACCATATATTTT. It codes for CATSRGQGAGNTIYF.

The rearrangement uses TRBV11-2 and TRBJ2-7; 7 nucleotides align to TRBD2. CDR3 length: 18 amino acids. CDR1 is SGHAT, CDR2 FQNNGV, per germline. J lost 0 bases, V lost 3 bases, and 14 bases had no gene match. The DNA for the CDR3 is TGTGCCAGCAGCTTTCTGCTTCCGAGCGGGGCGAGCTCCTACGAGCAGTACTTC. It codes for CASSFLLPSGASSYEQYF.

This chain connects TRBV11-2 to TRBJ2-3; either TRBD1 or TRBD2 may fit D (5 bases each). V was pared by 1 base and J by 3 bases, with 14 bases between. The CDR3 spans 16 residues. CDR1 and CDR2 from the germline V gene are SGHAT and FQNNGV. CDR3 in amino acids: CASSLGGEGGTDTQYF. Here the CDR3 DNA reads TGTGCCAGCAGCTTAGGAGGGGAAGGAGGAACAGATACGCAGTATTTT.

This clone showed up just once. CDR3 region: CASSFSGRAGEQYF. The CDR3 region has the DNA TGTGCCAGCAGTTTTAGCGGGAGGGCCGGCGAGCAGTACTTC. This chain links TRBV27 with TRBJ2-7; 11 positions match TRBD2. V dropped 3 bases and J dropped 6; count of bases not matched to a gene: 4. CDR1 is MNHEY and CDR2 is SMNVEV in the germline V gene (reference sequence). The CDR3 extends over 14 amino acids.